These 11 T cell receptor beta chains were all obtained from the same sample, sequenced in a study of blood T cell repertoires in COVID-19. The protocol was immunoSEQ multiplex PCR, while the TCRdb copy is restricted to in-frame clones and leaves out a portion. The sample holds about 250,000 clones; 83% are singletons and the top ten take around 5.5%. The specimen sequenced was peripheral blood. The receptors shown here come from a human donor in a cohort sampled during active COVID-19.

The genes are TRBV5-4 and TRBJ2-7, with 9 bases lining up with TRBD2. Losses at the gene ends were 1 base for V and 6 bases for J; bases not matched to a gene: 8. The CDR3 contains 15 residues. In germline, CDR1 is SGHNT, CDR2 YYREEE (reference sequence). This chain's CDR3 is CASSLPKRGEVEQYF. DNA of the CDR3: TGTGCCAGCAGCTTGCCCAAGCGGGGGGAGGTCGAGCAGTACTTC.

The chain uses TRBV5-1 and TRBJ2-2; D perhaps matches TRBD1 (6 bases). The CDR3 loop spans 17 amino acids. The germline V and J ends were trimmed by 5 bases and 2 bases, with 19 bases remaining between them. CDR1 is SGHRS and CDR2 is YFSETQ in the germline V gene. CDR3 sequence (DNA): TGCGCCAGCAGACAGAGGACCGGGACACCCAACACCGGGGAGCTGTTTTTT. Translating it yields CASRQRTGTPNTGELFF.

The chain couples TRBV5-1 to TRBJ2-6; 7 bases map to TRBD1. CDR1 and CDR2 (germline): SGHRS, YFSETQ. With 0 bases clipped from V and 2 bases from J, the junction kept 2 bases outside the gene matches. The CDR3 totals 16 residues. In DNA form, the CDR3 reads TGCGCCAGCAGCTTGGCCACAGGGGCTGGGGCCAACGTCCTGACTTTC. It translates to CASSLATGAGANVLTF. The full variable domain, in which reference TRBV5-1 and TRBJ2-6 provide the parts outside the CDR3, is KAGVTQTPRYLIKTRGQQVTLSCSPISGHRSVSWYQQTPGQGLQFLFEYFSETQRNKGNFPGRFSGRQFSNSRSEMNVSTLELGDSALYLCASSLATGAGANVLTFGAGSRLTVL.

This clone was seen more than once but under ten times. This chain links TRBV6-7 with TRBJ2-7, with 8 positions matching TRBD1. TRBV6-7 belongs to the ORF category, with a function that is uncertain. CDR3 length: 14 amino acids. The V gene end was trimmed by 5 bases and the J gene end by 1 base; junction bases not matched to a gene: 4. CDR3 region: CASSGGQGSYEQYF. The CDR3 DNA reads TGTGCCAGCAGTGGAGGACAGGGATCCTACGAGCAGTACTTC.

The V call is TRBV6-2 or TRBV6-3, the J call TRBJ2-3; TRBD2 matches 7 bases. CDR1 and CDR2 from the germline V gene are MNHEY and SVGEGT. This CDR3 is 13 amino acids long. V trimming: 4 bases; J trimming: 6 bases; junction bases outside the gene matches: 4. The CDR3 spells CASSFAGVDTQYF. The CDR3 DNA sequence: TGTGCCAGCAGTTTCGCGGGAGTTGATACGCAGTATTTT.

This chain connects TRBV5-6 to TRBJ2-3, with D maybe TRBD1 (6 bases). The CDR3 has 16 residues. The V and J ends lost 3 bases and 2 bases respectively, with 16 bases between them. Looked up from germline, CDR1 is SGHDT and CDR2 is YYEEEE. The CDR3: CASSSEGGTFTDTQYF. The CDR3, as DNA: TGTGCCAGCAGCTCGGAAGGGGGAACATTCACAGATACGCAGTATTTT. Full variable domain (remainder filled in from reference TRBV5-6 and TRBJ2-3): DAGVTQSPTHLIKTRGQQVTLRCSPKSGHDTVSWYQQALGQGPQFIFQYYEEEERQRGNFPDRFSGHQFPNYSSELNVNALLLGDSALYLCASSSEGGTFTDTQYFGPGTRLTVL.

This chain uses TRBV3-1 (or the pseudogene TRBV3-2) with TRBJ2-3, with 8 bases identical to TRBD2. The CDR3 runs to 16 residues. V gave up 1 base and J gave up 9 bases; unmatched junction bases: 12. Per the germline V gene, CDR1 is LGHDT and CDR2 is YNNKEL (reference sequence). CDR3 region: CASSQAPRAGDDTQYF. CDR3 nucleotides: TGTGCCAGCAGCCAAGCCCCCCGAGCGGGGGATGACACGCAGTATTTT.

The J gene is TRBJ2-5, the V gene TRBV4-1; 7 positions match TRBD1. CDR1 MGHRA and CDR2 YSYEKL come from the germline V gene. This CDR3 is 13 amino acids long. V lost 4 bases and J lost 3; bases outside the gene matches: 2. The CDR3 reads CASSPGTEETQYF. The CDR3 DNA follows: TGCGCCAGCAGCCCGGGGACAGAAGAGACCCAGTACTTC.

The genes are TRBV29-1 and TRBJ2-5; perhaps TRBD1 as D (5 bases). In germline, CDR1 is SQVTM, CDR2 ANQGSEA. V was trimmed by 2 bases and J by 4 bases, leaving 11 bases between them. This CDR3 region has 13 residues. The CDR3 is CSVESPRGETQYF. For the CDR3, the DNA is TGCAGCGTTGAAAGCCCTAGGGGAGAGACCCAGTACTTC.

The genes are TRBV5-1 and TRBJ2-5, with D maybe TRBD2 (6 bases). V shed 4 bases and J shed 4 bases, with 17 bases lying between them. The CDR3 contains 15 residues. From germline, CDR1 is SGHRS and CDR2 YFSETQ. CDR3 nucleotide sequence: TGCGCCAGCAGCGGGTCCGGGGAGGTCGGAGAGACCCAGTACTTC. This encodes CASSGSGEVGETQYF. The whole variable domain, filled in from reference TRBV5-1 and TRBJ2-5, reads KAGVTQTPRYLIKTRGQQVTLSCSPISGHRSVSWYQQTPGQGLQFLFEYFSETQRNKGNFPGRFSGRQFSNSRSEMNVSTLELGDSALYLCASSGSGEVGETQYFGPGTRLLVL.

The V call is TRBV6-5, the J call TRBJ1-2; 10 bases agree with TRBD1. The CDR3 is 15 amino acids. After removal of 4 bases from V and 3 bases from J, the junction contained 5 bases not matched to a gene. Germline CDR1 and CDR2: MNHEY and SVGAGI. The CDR3 sequence: CASSSGDRGHYGYTF. The CDR3 bases are TGTGCCAGCAGTTCGGGAGACAGGGGGCACTATGGCTACACCTTC.